This T cell receptor (beta chain) came from a study of cytomegalovirus exposure and HLA in healthy donors. In the study overall: An analysis done earlier identified 120 million or so unique TCR beta sequences from approximately 170 million T cells.

The CDR3 spans 14 residues. Deletions cut 6 bases from V and 0 bases from J, with 11 bases between. The germline V gene has CDR1 MNHEY and CDR2 SMNVEV (reference sequence). The PCR ran on 60 Vbeta and 13 Jbeta primers. The data were produced by immunoSEQ multiplex PCR, yet TCRdb's version contains in-frame clones alone and is incomplete. This table holds about 210,000 clones, roughly 90% found once. Comments on this clone: Its antigen is not identified.

General observations from the study: Earlier analysis looked at TCR beta V segments, and most were productive about 87% or about 30% of the time. Presence/absence analyses took donor sequencing depth as roughly uniform. Reported results showed that the classifier diagnosed cytomegalovirus status with high specificity and sensitivity.

The sample was PBMCs. The rearrangement joins TRBV27 to TRBJ2-5; D remains ambiguous. The sequence was collected from a boy younger than 10 in good health and CMV-seronegative. The CDR3 reads CASSPYTNQETQYF. The CDR3 DNA follows: TGTGCCAGCAGCCCATACACGAACCAAGAGACCCAGTACTTC.